These T cell receptor beta chains were read from a single sample in a study of CD8 T cells in ankylosing spondylitis. TCRdb analysed the 5' RACE reads with MiXCR anew, one entry per CDR3 protein. In the table there are about 42,000 distinct CDR3 sequences, about 2.5% of which are singletons. Sequenced material: blood, either unsorted or a sorted T cell fraction (not recorded which). Every receptor here comes from a male donor with ankylosing spondylitis or in good health (not recorded which). Both conserved end residues are part of each CDR3. Fields, in order: J gene, clone size, V gene, D gene, CDR3 protein, CDR3 DNA. D genes are given only for firm matches. The listing skips clone size in some rows; elsewhere it reads once, few, many or a size class.

TRBJ2-3 | many | TRBV9 | - | CASSLRDPGVTQYF | TGTGCCAGCAGCTTGCGGGATCCAGGAGTTACGCAGTATTTT
TRBJ2-3 | many | TRBV9 | - | CASSVRIDEPFTDTQYF | TGTGCCAGCAGCGTCAGAATAGATGAACCCTTCACAGATACGCAGTATTTT
TRBJ2-1 | many | TRBV9 | - | CASSSRSIDNEQFF | TGTGCCAGCAGCTCCCGGAGTATTGACAATGAGCAGTTCTTC
TRBJ2-3 | many | TRBV9 | TRBD2 | CASSVVGSGGTDTQYF | TGTGCCAGCAGCGTGGTCGGTAGCGGGGGCACAGATACGCAGTATTTT
TRBJ2-3 | many | TRBV9 | - | CASSVVPATDTQYF | TGTGCCAGCAGCGTAGTCCCCGCCACAGATACGCAGTATTTT
TRBJ2-1 | many | TRBV9 | - | CASSPRSTSYNEQFF | TGTGCCAGCAGCCCTAGGTCGACGTCCTACAATGAGCAGTTCTTC
TRBJ2-3 | few | TRBV9 | TRBD2 | CASSEGLAGRVDTQYF | TGTGCCAGCAGCGAGGGACTAGCGGGAAGGGTAGATACGCAGTATTTT
TRBJ2-1 | many | TRBV9 | - | CASSVEQGFYNEQFF | TGTGCCAGCAGCGTAGAACAGGGATTCTACAATGAGCAGTTCTTC
TRBJ2-3 | many | TRBV9 | - | CASSAQGTSTDTQYF | TGTGCCAGCAGCGCACAGGGGACTAGCACAGATACGCAGTATTTT
TRBJ1-2 | many | TRBV9 | - | CASSVAPDTYGYTF | TGTGCCAGCAGCGTAGCCCCGGACACCTATGGCTACACCTTC
TRBJ2-3 | many | TRBV9 | - | CASSVEGALSTDTQYF | TGTGCCAGCAGCGTAGAAGGGGCCCTTAGCACAGATACGCAGTATTTT
TRBJ2-6 | many | TRBV9 | TRBD2 | CASSVRLGSGSSGANVLTF | TGTGCCAGCAGCGTTCGGCTCGGGAGCGGGAGCTCTGGGGCCAACGTCCTGACTTTC
TRBJ2-5 | many | TRBV6-4 | - | CASSVRGRQETQYF | TGTGCCAGCAGTGTTCGCGGACGGCAAGAGACCCAGTACTTC
TRBJ1-3 | many | TRBV9 | - | CASSVVGGNTIYF | TGTGCCAGCAGCGTAGTAGGGGGAAACACCATATATTTT
TRBJ2-5 | medium-sized | TRBV9 | - | CASSVAAGDVETQYF | TGTGCCAGCAGCGTAGCTGCAGGGGATGTGGAGACCCAGTACTTC
TRBJ2-7 | many | TRBV9 | - | CASSVGSGGQFVQQYF | TGTGCCAGCAGCGTAGGTTCAGGAGGACAGTTTGTCCAGCAGTACTTC
TRBJ2-7 | many | TRBV9 | TRBD2 | CASSFRLAGGEQYF | TGTGCCAGCAGCTTCAGGTTAGCGGGAGGCGAGCAGTACTTC
TRBJ2-1 | many | TRBV9 | TRBD2 | CASSVGAGGDNEQFF | TGTGCCAGCAGCGTAGGGGCGGGAGGTGACAATGAGCAGTTCTTC
TRBJ1-2 | many | TRBV9 | TRBD1 | CASSDSTGAIGYTF | TGTGCCAGCAGCGATTCAACAGGGGCTATCGGCTACACCTTC
TRBJ2-3 | - | TRBV9 | TRBD2 | CASSVGPSGKDTQYF | TGTGCCAGCAGCGTAGGGCCTAGCGGGAAAGATACGCAGTATTTT
TRBJ2-1 | many | TRBV9 | - | CASSVGYSYNEQFF | TGTGCCAGCAGCGTAGGATACTCCTACAATGAGCAGTTCTTC
TRBJ1-1 | many | TRBV9 | - | CASRKGGVMNTEAFF | TGTGCCAGCAGAAAGGGAGGGGTCATGAACACTGAAGCTTTCTTT
TRBJ2-5 | many | TRBV9 | - | CASSPGPLTETQYF | TGTGCCAGCAGCCCGGGCCCCCTCACAGAGACCCAGTACTTC
TRBJ2-1 | many | TRBV9 | TRBD2 | CASSIGLAGSYNEQFF | TGTGCCAGCAGCATCGGACTAGCGGGCTCCTACAATGAGCAGTTCTTC
TRBJ2-3 | many | TRBV9 | TRBD2 | CASSVALAGGTDTQYF | TGTGCCAGCAGCGTAGCTCTGGCGGGAGGGACAGATACGCAGTATTTT
TRBJ2-7 | many | TRBV9 | TRBD1 | CASSSQPGQGSGEQYF | TGTGCCAGCAGCTCACAGCCGGGACAGGGTTCCGGGGAGCAGTACTTC
TRBJ2-2 | many | TRBV9 | - | CASSASTGSPLNTGELFF | TGTGCCAGCAGCGCCTCGACGGGCTCGCCCCTGAACACCGGGGAGCTGTTTTTT
TRBJ1-4 | many | TRBV9 | TRBD1 | CASSAGQGLEKLFF | TGTGCCAGCAGCGCTGGACAGGGGTTGGAAAAACTGTTTTTT
TRBJ1-2 | many | TRBV9 | - | CASSVASGYGYTF | TGTGCCAGCAGCGTAGCTTCAGGGTATGGCTACACCTTC
TRBJ2-7 | - | TRBV9 | - | CASSVGAQSLYEQYF | TGTGCCAGCAGCGTCGGGGCACAAAGCCTTTACGAGCAGTACTTC
TRBJ1-5 | many | TRBV9 | - | CASSVGFNQPQHF | TGTGCCAGCAGCGTAGGGTTCAATCAGCCCCAGCATTTT
TRBJ2-3 | many | TRBV9 | - | CASSPPTGLSTDTQYF | TGTGCCAGCAGCCCCCCCACAGGACTAAGCACAGATACGCAGTATTTT
TRBJ2-1 | many | TRBV9 | - | CASTPTGRNYNEQFF | TGTGCCAGCACCCCCACTGGGAGGAACTACAATGAGCAGTTCTTC
TRBJ2-1 | many | TRBV9 | TRBD2 | CASSVTSGIYYNEQFF | TGTGCCAGCAGCGTGACTAGCGGAATTTACTACAATGAGCAGTTCTTC
TRBJ2-1 | many | TRBV9 | TRBD2 | CASSERLAGHEQFF | TGTGCCAGCAGCGAAAGACTAGCGGGGCATGAGCAGTTCTTC
TRBJ1-5 | many | TRBV4-1 | - | CASSQTRQVNQPQHF | TGCGCCAGCAGCCAGACCAGACAGGTTAATCAGCCCCAGCATTTT